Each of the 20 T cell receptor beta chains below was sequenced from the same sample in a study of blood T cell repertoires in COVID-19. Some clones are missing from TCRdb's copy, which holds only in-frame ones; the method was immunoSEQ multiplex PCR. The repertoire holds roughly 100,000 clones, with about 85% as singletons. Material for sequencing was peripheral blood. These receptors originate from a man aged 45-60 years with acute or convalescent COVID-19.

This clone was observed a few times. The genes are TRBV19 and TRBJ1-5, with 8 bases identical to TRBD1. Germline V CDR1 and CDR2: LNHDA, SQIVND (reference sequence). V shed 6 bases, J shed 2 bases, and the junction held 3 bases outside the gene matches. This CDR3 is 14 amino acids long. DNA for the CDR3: TGTGCCAGTAGCGACAGGGGAGGCAATCAGCCCCAGCATTTT. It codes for CASSDRGGNQPQHF.

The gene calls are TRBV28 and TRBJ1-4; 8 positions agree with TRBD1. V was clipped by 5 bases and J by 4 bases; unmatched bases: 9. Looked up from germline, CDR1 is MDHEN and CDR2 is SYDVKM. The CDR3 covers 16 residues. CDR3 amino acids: CASSLGLGQGNEKLFF. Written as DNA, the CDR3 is TGTGCCAGCAGTCTAGGCCTAGGACAGGGTAATGAAAAACTGTTTTTT.

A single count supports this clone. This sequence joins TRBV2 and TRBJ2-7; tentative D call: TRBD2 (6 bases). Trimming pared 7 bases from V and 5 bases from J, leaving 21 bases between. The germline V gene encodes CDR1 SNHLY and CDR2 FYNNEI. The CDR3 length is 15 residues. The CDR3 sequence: CASKSEGPPLNEQYF. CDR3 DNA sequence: TGTGCCAGCAAGTCGGAGGGACCGCCCCTGAACGAGCAGTACTTC. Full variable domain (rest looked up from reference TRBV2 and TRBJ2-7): EPEVTQTPSHQVTQMGQEVILRCVPISNHLYFYWYRQILGQKVEFLVSFYNNEISEKSEIFDDQFSVERPDGSNFTLKIRSTKLEDSAMYFCASKSEGPPLNEQYFGPGTRLTVT.

CDR3: CASSSFGTPSGNTIYF. CDR3 sequence (DNA): TGTGCCAGCAGCTCCTTCGGGACACCCTCTGGAAACACCATATATTTT. The chain has TRBV5-5 and TRBJ1-3, with D perhaps matching TRBD1 (6 bases). There are 16 residues in the CDR3. The V and J ends lost 3 bases and 0 bases respectively, with 13 bases between them. Per the germline V gene, CDR1 is SGHKS and CDR2 is YYEKEE (reference sequence).

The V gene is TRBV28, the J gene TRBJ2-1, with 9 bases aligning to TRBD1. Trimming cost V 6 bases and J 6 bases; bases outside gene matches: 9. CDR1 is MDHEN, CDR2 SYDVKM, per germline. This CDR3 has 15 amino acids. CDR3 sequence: CASRHYRQGGNEQFF. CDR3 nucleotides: TGTGCCAGCAGGCATTATCGACAGGGGGGCAATGAGCAGTTCTTC.

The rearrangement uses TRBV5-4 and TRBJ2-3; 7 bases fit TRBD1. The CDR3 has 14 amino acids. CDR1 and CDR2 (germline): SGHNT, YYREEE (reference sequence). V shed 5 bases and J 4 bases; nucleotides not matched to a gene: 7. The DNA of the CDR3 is TGTGCCAGCAGGTTTGCGACAGGGTCAGATACGCAGTATTTT. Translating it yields CASRFATGSDTQYF.

The CDR3: CASSSGIYEQYF. The CDR3, as DNA: TGTGCCAGCAGCTCCGGGATCTACGAGCAGTACTTC. The rearrangement joins TRBV11-2 to TRBJ2-7; tentative D call: TRBD2 (5 bases). Germline CDR1 is SGHAT and CDR2 is FQNNGV. V was trimmed by 4 bases and J by 3 bases, leaving 7 bases between them. This CDR3 contains 12 residues.

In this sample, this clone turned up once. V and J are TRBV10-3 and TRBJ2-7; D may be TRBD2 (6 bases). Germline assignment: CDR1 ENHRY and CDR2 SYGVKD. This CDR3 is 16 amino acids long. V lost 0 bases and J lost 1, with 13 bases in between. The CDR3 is CAISESRDGRSYEQYF. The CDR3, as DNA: TGTGCCATCAGTGAGTCCCGGGACGGGAGATCCTACGAGCAGTACTTC.

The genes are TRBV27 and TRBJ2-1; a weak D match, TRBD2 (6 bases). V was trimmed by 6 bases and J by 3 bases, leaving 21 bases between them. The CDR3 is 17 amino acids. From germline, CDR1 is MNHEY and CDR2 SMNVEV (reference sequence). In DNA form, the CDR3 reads TGTGCCAGCAGGATTCGCCCATGGGTTAGCGGCTACAATGAGCAGTTCTTC. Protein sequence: CASRIRPWVSGYNEQFF.

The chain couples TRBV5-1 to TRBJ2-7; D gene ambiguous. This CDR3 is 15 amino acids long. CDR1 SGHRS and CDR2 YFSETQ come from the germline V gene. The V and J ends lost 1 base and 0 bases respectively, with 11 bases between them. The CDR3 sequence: CASSLSAGLSYEQYF. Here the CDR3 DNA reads TGCGCCAGCAGCTTGTCTGCAGGCCTCTCCTACGAGCAGTACTTC.

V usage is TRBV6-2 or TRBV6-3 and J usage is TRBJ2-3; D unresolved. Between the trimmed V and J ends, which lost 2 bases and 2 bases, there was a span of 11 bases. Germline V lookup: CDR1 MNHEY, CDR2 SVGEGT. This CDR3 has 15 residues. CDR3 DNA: TGTGCCAGCAGTTACGTCCGATTACTCACAGATACGCAGTATTTT. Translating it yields CASSYVRLLTDTQYF.

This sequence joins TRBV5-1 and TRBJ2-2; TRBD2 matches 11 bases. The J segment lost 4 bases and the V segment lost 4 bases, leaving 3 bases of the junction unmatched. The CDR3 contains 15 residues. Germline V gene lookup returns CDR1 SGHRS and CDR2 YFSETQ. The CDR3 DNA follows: TGCGCCAGCAGCATTAGCGGGAGGGGCACCGGGGAGCTGTTTTTT. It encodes CASSISGRGTGELFF.

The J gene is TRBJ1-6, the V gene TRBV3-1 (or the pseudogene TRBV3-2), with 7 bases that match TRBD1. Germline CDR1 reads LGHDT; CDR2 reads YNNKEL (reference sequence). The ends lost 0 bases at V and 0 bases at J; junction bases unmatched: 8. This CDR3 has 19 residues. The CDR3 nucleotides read TGTGCCAGCAGCCAAGATCGAAGACAGGGTGGCTCCTATAATTCACCCCTCCACTTT. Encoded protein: CASSQDRRQGGSYNSPLHF.

CDR3 amino acids: CASSKTSTGETQYF. CDR3 DNA sequence: TGTGCCAGCAGCAAGACTAGTACGGGGGAGACCCAGTACTTC. This rearrangement joins TRBV7-9 to TRBJ2-5, with D perhaps TRBD2 (6 bases). This CDR3 contains 14 residues. The germline CDR1 and CDR2 sequences are SEHNR and FQNEAQ (reference sequence). Deletions cut 5 bases from V and 5 bases from J, with 15 bases between.

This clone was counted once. CDR3 bases: TGTGCCAGCAGGCCTGGGACAGCCCTAGCCAAAAACATTCAGTACTTC. Its translation: CASRPGTALAKNIQYF. This rearrangement joins TRBV6-2 or TRBV6-3 to TRBJ2-4, with 7 positions matching TRBD1. Per germline, CDR1 MNHEY and CDR2 SVGEGT. The CDR3 runs 16 residues. V trimming: 6 bases; J trimming: 0 bases; junction bases outside the gene matches: 8.

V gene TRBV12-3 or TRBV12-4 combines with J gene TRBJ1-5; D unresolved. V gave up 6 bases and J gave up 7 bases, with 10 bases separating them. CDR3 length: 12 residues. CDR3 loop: CASSSRLQPQHF. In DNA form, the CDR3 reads TGTGCCAGCAGCTCCCGTTTGCAGCCCCAGCATTTT.

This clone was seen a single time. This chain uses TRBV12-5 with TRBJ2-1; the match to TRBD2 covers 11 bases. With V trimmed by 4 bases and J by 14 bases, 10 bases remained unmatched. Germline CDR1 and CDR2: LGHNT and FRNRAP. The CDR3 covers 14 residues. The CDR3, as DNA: TGTGCTAGTGGTTCCCCCACTAGCGGGAGACTTGAGTTCTTC. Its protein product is CASGSPTSGRLEFF. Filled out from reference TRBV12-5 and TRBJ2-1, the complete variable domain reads DARVTQTPRHKVTEMGQEVTMRCQPILGHNTVFWYRQTMMQGLELLAYFRNRAPLDDSGMPKDRFSAEMPDATLATLKIQPSEPRDSAVYFCASGSPTSGRLEFFGPGTRLTVL.

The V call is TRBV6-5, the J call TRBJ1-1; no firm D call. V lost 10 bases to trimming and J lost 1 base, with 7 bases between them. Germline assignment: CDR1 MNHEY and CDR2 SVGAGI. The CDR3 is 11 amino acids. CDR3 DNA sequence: TGTGCCACCCGAGAGAACACTGAAGCTTTCTTT. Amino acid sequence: CATRENTEAFF.

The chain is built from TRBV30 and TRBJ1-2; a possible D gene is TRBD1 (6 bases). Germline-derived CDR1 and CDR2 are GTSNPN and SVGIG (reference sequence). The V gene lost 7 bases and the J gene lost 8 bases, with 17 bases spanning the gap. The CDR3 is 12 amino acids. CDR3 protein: CASKPGQVGYTF. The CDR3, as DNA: TGTGCCTCCAAACCGGGACAAGTAGGCTACACCTTC.

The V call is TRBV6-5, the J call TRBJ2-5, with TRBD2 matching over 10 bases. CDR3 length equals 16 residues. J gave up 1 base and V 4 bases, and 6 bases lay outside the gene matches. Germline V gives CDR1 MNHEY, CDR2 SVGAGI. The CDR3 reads CASSFNSGGTQETQYF. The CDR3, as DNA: TGTGCCAGCAGTTTCAATAGCGGGGGGACCCAAGAGACCCAGTACTTC.